These T cell receptor beta chains were read from a single sample in a study of cytomegalovirus exposure and HLA in healthy donors. Assay: immunoSEQ multiplex PCR; the TCRdb copy retains only in-frame clones and omits some. The data contain 100,000 to 150,000 clones, around 82% of them singletons. Material for sequencing was PBMCs. All receptors derive from a woman between 35 and 50 years old in good health and CMV-seropositive. The CDR3 runs from the conserved cysteine through the conserved F or W. The D gene is left open where the match is weak. The size entry is marked missing in some rows and otherwise reads once, few, many or a size class.

D,size,V,J,DNA,CDR3
-,-,TRBV7-9,TRBJ2-7,TGTGCCAGCAGCTCCGACAGCATATACGAGCAGTACTTC,CASSSDSIYEQYF
TRBD1,once,TRBV7-8,TRBJ1-4,TGTGCCAGCAGCTCAACAGGGGGCATCACTAATGAAAAACTGTTTTTT,CASSSTGGITNEKLFF
-,-,TRBV7-8,TRBJ1-4,TGTGCCAGCAGCCCCGGCTGGTGGGAGGGTCAGAATGAAAAACTGTTTTTT,CASSPGWWEGQNEKLFF
TRBD1,-,TRBV9,TRBJ1-3,TGTGCCAGCAGCGCAGCGACAGGGGGCTCTGGAAACACCATATATTTT,CASSAATGGSGNTIYF
-,-,TRBV7-2,TRBJ1-6,TGTGCCAGCAGCCCGACAAGGAATTCACCCCTCCACTTT,CASSPTRNSPLHF
-,-,TRBV7-9,TRBJ2-1,TGTGCCAGCAGAACCGGACTGAACAATGAGCAGTTCTTC,CASRTGLNNEQFF
-,few,TRBV27,TRBJ2-7,TGTGCCAGCAGTTTAGGAGGGCCCTACGAGCAGTACTTC,CASSLGGPYEQYF
-,-,TRBV21-1,TRBJ2-2,TGTGCCAGCAGCAAACGGGACTATCCTGTTCTCAACACCGGGGAGCTGTTTTTT,CASSKRDYPVLNTGELFF
-,-,TRBV9,TRBJ1-3,TGTGCCAGCAGCGGTGAACAGGTGCTTGCTGGAAACACCATATATTTT,CASSGEQVLAGNTIYF
-,-,TRBV2,TRBJ2-1,TGTGCCAGCACCCAGCGGACGTCCAATGAGCAGTTCTTC,CASTQRTSNEQFF
-,-,TRBV5-1,TRBJ1-5,TGCGCCAGCAGCTTGGGGAGTAGCAATCAGCCCCAGCATTTT,CASSLGSSNQPQHF
TRBD1,-,TRBV10-3,TRBJ1-1,TGTGCCATCTCGCGGGACAGGGGGAACACTGAAGCTTTCTTT,CAISRDRGNTEAFF
-,once,TRBV9,TRBJ2-3,TGTGCCAGCAGCGTCGTAGCGGCTAGCACAGATACGCAGTATTTT,CASSVVAASTDTQYF